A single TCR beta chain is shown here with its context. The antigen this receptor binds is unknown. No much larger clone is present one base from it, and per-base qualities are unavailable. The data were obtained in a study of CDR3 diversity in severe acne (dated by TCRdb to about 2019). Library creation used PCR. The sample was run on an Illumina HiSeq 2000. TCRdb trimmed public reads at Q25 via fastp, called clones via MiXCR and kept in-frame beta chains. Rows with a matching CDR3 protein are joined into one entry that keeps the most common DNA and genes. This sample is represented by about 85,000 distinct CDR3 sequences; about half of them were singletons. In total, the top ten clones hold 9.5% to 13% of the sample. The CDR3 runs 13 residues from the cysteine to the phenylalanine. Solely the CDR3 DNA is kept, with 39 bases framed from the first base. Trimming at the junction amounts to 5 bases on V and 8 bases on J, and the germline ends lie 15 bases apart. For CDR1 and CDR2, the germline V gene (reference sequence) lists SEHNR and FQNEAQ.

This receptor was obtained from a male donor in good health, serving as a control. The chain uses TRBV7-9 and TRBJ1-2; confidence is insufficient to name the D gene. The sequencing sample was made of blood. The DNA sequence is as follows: TGTGCCAGCAGCCCATCCGGACCGACAGGCTACACCTTC. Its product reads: CASSPSGPTGYTF.